This T cell receptor beta chain was sequenced for a study of blood T cells in healthy people across ages. Combining a sample-barcoded 5' primer with a J-beta primer mix, a second PCR ran for roughly 7 to 12 cycles. The authors tagged each cDNA molecule using a template-switch adaptor with 12 random nucleotides. TCRdb reprocessed the 5' RACE reads with MiXCR, giving one entry per CDR3 protein. There are about 1 million distinct CDR3 sequences in the sample; more than 40% occur only once, and under 20% lies in the top ten. This clonotype appeared a few times. What it binds is not known. Findings of the study overall: Roughly linearly, TCR beta diversity per million T cells fell as age increased.

The CDR3 contains 15 residues. Germline V gives CDR1 SGHRS, CDR2 YFSETQ. V dropped 4 bases and J dropped 5; count of bases not matched to a gene: 6. Each individual donor underwent a draw of 8 to 10 milliliters of peripheral blood. They isolated at least 6 million PBMCs from each sample. The chain joins TRBV5-1 to TRBJ2-5, with 12 bases matching TRBD2. This sequence was found in a woman aged 55-70 years in good health. Source material: blood. The CDR3 sequence is CASSTSGTSGETQYF. For the CDR3, the DNA is TGCGCCAGCAGCACCTCCGGGACTAGCGGGGAGACCCAGTACTTC.